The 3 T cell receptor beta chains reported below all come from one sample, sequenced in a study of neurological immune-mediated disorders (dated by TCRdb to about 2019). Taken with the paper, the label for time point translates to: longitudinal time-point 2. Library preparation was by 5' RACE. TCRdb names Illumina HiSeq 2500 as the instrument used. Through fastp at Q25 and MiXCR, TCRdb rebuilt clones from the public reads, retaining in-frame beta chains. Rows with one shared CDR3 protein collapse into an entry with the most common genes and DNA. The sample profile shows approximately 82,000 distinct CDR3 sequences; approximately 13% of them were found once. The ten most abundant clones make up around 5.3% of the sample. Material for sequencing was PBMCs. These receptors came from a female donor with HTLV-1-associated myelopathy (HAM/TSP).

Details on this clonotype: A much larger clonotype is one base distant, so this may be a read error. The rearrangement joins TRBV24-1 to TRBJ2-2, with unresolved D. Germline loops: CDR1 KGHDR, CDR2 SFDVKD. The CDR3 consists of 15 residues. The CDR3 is CATSDLSANTWELFF. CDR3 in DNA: TGTGCCACCAGTGATTTGTCAGCGAACACCTGGGAGCTGTTTTTT.

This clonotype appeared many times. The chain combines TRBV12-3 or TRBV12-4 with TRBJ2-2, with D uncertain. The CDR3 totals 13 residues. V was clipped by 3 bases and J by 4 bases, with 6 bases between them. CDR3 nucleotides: TGTGCCAGCAGTTTCCGACTCACCGGGGAGCTGTTTTTT. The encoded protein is CASSFRLTGELFF.

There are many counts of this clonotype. This chain's CDR3 is CAISAVSGGYTEAFF. In DNA, the CDR3 is TGTGCCATCAGTGCAGTATCAGGGGGTTACACTGAAGCTTTCTTT. This rearrangement joins TRBV10-3 to TRBJ1-1, with TRBD1 matching 7 bases. The CDR3 has 15 amino acids. Germline values: CDR1 ENHRY, CDR2 SYGVKD. The trim removed 4 bases at V and 3 bases at J, leaving 8 bases unmatched.